Listed below are T cell receptor beta chains from one sample, sequenced in a study of blood T cell repertoires in COVID-19. The protocol was immunoSEQ multiplex PCR, while the TCRdb copy is restricted to in-frame clones and leaves out a portion. The profile shows about 250,000 clones, about 84% of them singletons. Sequenced input: peripheral blood. The receptors stem from a woman aged 80 or over with COVID-19, enrolled during active disease. The CDR3 runs from the conserved cysteine through the conserved F or W. Fields, in order: clone size, J gene, D gene, V gene, CDR3 protein, CDR3 DNA. The D gene is left open where the match is weak. The listing skips clone size in some rows; elsewhere it reads once, few, many or a size class.

abundance: -; j_gene: TRBJ1-1; d_gene: -; v_gene: TRBV7-2; CDR3aa: CASSADSNTEAFF; CDR3nt: TGTGCCAGCAGCGCGGACAGCAACACTGAAGCTTTCTTT
abundance: large; j_gene: TRBJ1-2; d_gene: TRBD1; v_gene: TRBV5-1; CDR3aa: CASRRETGQQNYGYTF; CDR3nt: TGCGCCAGCAGACGTGAGACAGGGCAACAGAACTATGGCTACACCTTC
abundance: -; j_gene: TRBJ2-5; d_gene: -; v_gene: TRBV2; CDR3aa: CASGLQGDPGETQYF; CDR3nt: TGTGCCAGCGGATTACAAGGTGACCCGGGAGAGACCCAGTACTTC
abundance: -; j_gene: TRBJ2-2; d_gene: -; v_gene: TRBV7-3; CDR3aa: CASSPSITTNTGELFF; CDR3nt: TGTGCCAGCAGTCCCTCTATCACTACGAACACCGGGGAGCTGTTTTTT
abundance: -; j_gene: TRBJ2-1; d_gene: TRBD1; v_gene: TRBV5-5; CDR3aa: CASSVTRQGADPYNEQFF; CDR3nt: TGTGCCAGCAGCGTGACGCGACAGGGGGCGGACCCCTACAATGAGCAGTTCTTC
abundance: -; j_gene: TRBJ2-3; d_gene: -; v_gene: TRBV27; CDR3aa: CASSPGDTQYF; CDR3nt: TGTGCCAGCAGCCCGGGAGATACGCAGTATTTT
abundance: -; j_gene: TRBJ1-1; d_gene: -; v_gene: TRBV11-2; CDR3aa: CASSSRWGGEAFF; CDR3nt: TGTGCCAGCAGCTCAAGGTGGGGAGGTGAAGCTTTCTTT
abundance: few; j_gene: TRBJ2-2; d_gene: -; v_gene: TRBV6-2/TRBV6-3; CDR3aa: CASSYFGGVTGELFF; CDR3nt: TGTGCCAGCAGTTACTTCGGGGGAGTGACCGGGGAGCTGTTTTTT
abundance: -; j_gene: TRBJ1-1; d_gene: -; v_gene: TRBV4-2; CDR3aa: CASSQETGRGAEAFF; CDR3nt: TGTGCCAGCAGCCAAGAAACGGGGCGCGGGGCTGAAGCTTTCTTT
abundance: -; j_gene: TRBJ1-2; d_gene: -; v_gene: TRBV27; CDR3aa: CASTMIGRVGNYGYTF; CDR3nt: TGTGCCAGCACCATGATCGGCAGGGTTGGAAACTATGGCTACACCTTC
abundance: -; j_gene: TRBJ2-5; d_gene: TRBD2; v_gene: TRBV25-1; CDR3aa: CASSEWRASGGETQYF; CDR3nt: TGTGCCAGCAGTGAATGGAGGGCTAGCGGTGGAGAGACCCAGTACTTC
abundance: -; j_gene: TRBJ2-2; d_gene: -; v_gene: TRBV7-9; CDR3aa: CASSLQTGNTGELFF; CDR3nt: TGTGCCAGCAGCCTACAGACAGGGAACACCGGGGAGCTGTTTTTT
abundance: -; j_gene: TRBJ1-2; d_gene: -; v_gene: TRBV28; CDR3aa: CASRPPESVYGYTF; CDR3nt: TGTGCCAGCAGACCCCCCGAGTCGGTCTATGGCTACACCTTC
abundance: -; j_gene: TRBJ2-2; d_gene: TRBD2; v_gene: TRBV5-4; CDR3aa: CASSLPGLAGNTGELFF; CDR3nt: TGTGCCAGCAGCTTGCCCGGACTAGCGGGTAACACCGGGGAGCTGTTTTTT
abundance: -; j_gene: TRBJ1-1; d_gene: TRBD1; v_gene: TRBV25-1; CDR3aa: CASSVTGGRGTEAFF; CDR3nt: TGTGCCAGCAGTGTAACAGGGGGCAGGGGCACTGAAGCTTTCTTT
abundance: -; j_gene: TRBJ1-5; d_gene: -; v_gene: TRBV28; CDR3aa: CASSLQGGGQPQHF; CDR3nt: TGTGCCAGCAGTTTACAGGGAGGTGGACAGCCCCAGCATTTT
abundance: -; j_gene: TRBJ1-2; d_gene: TRBD1; v_gene: TRBV28; CDR3aa: CASSRDLGQINYGYTF; CDR3nt: TGTGCCAGCAGCCGAGATTTGGGACAGATTAACTATGGCTACACCTTC
abundance: -; j_gene: TRBJ2-2; d_gene: TRBD2; v_gene: TRBV19; CDR3aa: CASRAVGSGGTGELFF; CDR3nt: TGTGCCAGCAGGGCGGTAGGTAGCGGGGGCACCGGGGAGCTGTTTTTT